The entry that follows covers one T cell receptor (beta chain) sequence. These data originate in a study of T cell responses to AZD1222 COVID-19 vaccine. Data came from immunoSEQ multiplex PCR; TCRdb stores just in-frame clones and leaves some out. Among some 140,000 clones, about nine tenths were seen once, and the ten largest hold 3% to 3.5%. Germline CDR1 reads LGHDT; CDR2 reads YNNKEL (reference sequence). This CDR3 comprises 12 residues. Between the trimmed V and J ends, which lost 4 bases and 4 bases, there was a span of 5 bases. This sample comprised peripheral blood, obtained on day 0 of AZD1222 vaccination. The rearrangement joins TRBV3-1 (or the pseudogene TRBV3-2) to TRBJ2-1; D call uncertain. This receptor was identified in an adult in good health. The CDR3 DNA reads as TGTGCCAGCAGCCGGTTATACAATGAGCAGTTCTTC. It specifies CASSRLYNEQFF.